Sequencing of this TCR beta chain was carried out in a study of neurological immune-mediated disorders. In this sample, this clonotype turned up many times. Each sequencing run yielded over 160 million TCR-beta sequences from 15-18 subjects. TCRdb reprocessed the 5' RACE reads with MiXCR, giving one entry per CDR3 protein. The sample has 30,000 to 40,000 distinct CDR3 sequences; roughly 10% are singletons. Germline assignment: CDR1 MNHEY and CDR2 SMNVEV (reference sequence). This CDR3 region has 17 residues. V gave up 5 bases and J gave up 0 bases; unmatched junction bases: 10. Noted time point: technical triplicate 1.

Sequenced input: PBMCs. The V and J genes are TRBV27 and TRBJ1-3; 7 bases fit TRBD1. The clonotype originates from a man between 60 and 70 years old with HTLV-1-associated myelopathy (HAM/TSP). CDR3: CASSPRAGGSSGNTIYF. As DNA, the CDR3 is TGTGCCAGCAGTCCCCGGGCAGGGGGATCCTCTGGAAACACCATATATTTT.